The 31 T cell receptor beta chains below all came from one sample that was sequenced in a study of blood T cell repertoires in COVID-19. TCRdb's table, derived via immunoSEQ multiplex PCR, lists solely in-frame clones and lacks some. Of around 76,000 clones in the sample, 65% to 80% are singletons; the top ten hold 28%. Sequencing input: peripheral blood. The receptors were sampled from a woman of 80 years or more with active or convalescent COVID-19.

The chain combines TRBV5-4 with TRBJ1-4; D uncertain. The CDR3 extends over 14 amino acids. Germline CDR1 reads SGHNT; CDR2 reads YYREEE (reference sequence). The V and J ends lost 5 bases and 0 bases respectively, with 8 bases between them. The CDR3 coding sequence is TGTGCCAGCAGTAGAGATTCAACTAATGAAAAACTGTTTTTT. Amino acid sequence: CASSRDSTNEKLFF. Complete variable domain (other parts from reference TRBV5-4 and TRBJ1-4): ETGVTQSPTHLIKTRGQQVTLRCSSQSGHNTVSWYQQALGQGPQFIFQYYREEENGRGNFPPRFSGLQFPNYSSELNVNALELDDSALYLCASSRDSTNEKLFFGSGTQLSVL.

V is TRBV27 and J is TRBJ2-7; TRBD2 is a possible D gene (6 bases). Between the trimmed V and J ends, which lost 6 bases and 2 bases, there was a span of 20 bases. The CDR3 is 16 residues long. CDR1 and CDR2 (germline): MNHEY, SMNVEV (reference sequence). The CDR3 bases are TGTGCCAGCAGAAAGGCGGGAACGGGGACGACCTACGAGCAGTACTTC. Amino acid sequence: CASRKAGTGTTYEQYF.

This clone turned up a few times. The chain is built from TRBV27 and TRBJ2-7, with D possibly matching TRBD1 (5 bases). This CDR3 is built from 13 residues. Germline V gives CDR1 MNHEY, CDR2 SMNVEV (reference sequence). With 8 bases removed from V and 6 bases from J, the gap between germline ends came to 17 bases. The CDR3 here is CASRRQGKSEQYF. The CDR3 DNA reads TGTGCCAGCCGCCGGCAGGGTAAATCCGAGCAGTACTTC.

This chain uses TRBV5-1 with TRBJ2-3; 7 bases agree with TRBD2. V dropped 4 bases and J dropped 5; count of bases not matched to a gene: 1. Germline V lookup: CDR1 SGHRS, CDR2 YFSETQ. The CDR3 length is 12 residues. In DNA, the CDR3 is TGCGCCAGCAGCCCGGGGGGAGATACGCAGTATTTT. Translating it yields CASSPGGDTQYF. Full variable domain (rest looked up from reference TRBV5-1 and TRBJ2-3): KAGVTQTPRYLIKTRGQQVTLSCSPISGHRSVSWYQQTPGQGLQFLFEYFSETQRNKGNFPGRFSGRQFSNSRSEMNVSTLELGDSALYLCASSPGGDTQYFGPGTRLTVL.

The gene calls are TRBV19 and TRBJ2-3; 8 bases agree with TRBD1. There are 18 residues in the CDR3. Germline lookup yields CDR1 LNHDA and CDR2 SQIVND (reference sequence). With V trimmed by 0 bases and J by 4 bases, 12 bases remained unmatched. CDR3 coding DNA: TGTGCCAGTAGTATAGATCTCCCCGGAGGACAGGGAGCAGATACGCAGTATTTT. Translating gives CASSIDLPGGQGADTQYF.

The chain combines TRBV7-3 with TRBJ2-5, with a possible D match to TRBD1 (6 bases). V lost 2 bases to trimming and J lost 5 bases, with 9 bases between them. This CDR3 is 13 amino acids long. Germline V lookup: CDR1 SGHTA, CDR2 FQGTGA. The CDR3 nucleotides read TGTGCCAGCAGCTTACAGGGGACGGAGACCCAGTACTTC. This codes for CASSLQGTETQYF. The full variable domain, rest sourced from reference TRBV7-3 and TRBJ2-5, is GAGVSQTPSNKVTEKGKYVELRCDPISGHTALYWYRQSLGQGPEFLIYFQGTGAADDSGLPNDRFFAVRPEGSVSTLKIQRTERGDSAVYLCASSLQGTETQYFGPGTRLLVL.

V and J are TRBV5-6 and TRBJ2-5; D is undetermined. The CDR3 runs 14 residues. The V gene lost 4 bases and the J gene lost 5 bases, with 15 bases spanning the gap. The germline V gene encodes CDR1 SGHDT and CDR2 YYEEEE. The CDR3 DNA reads TGTGCCAGCAGCGTCTGGGCCCAAAGGGAGACCCAGTACTTC. Residues: CASSVWAQRETQYF. Variable domain in full (rest from reference TRBV5-6 and TRBJ2-5): DAGVTQSPTHLIKTRGQQVTLRCSPKSGHDTVSWYQQALGQGPQFIFQYYEEEERQRGNFPDRFSGHQFPNYSSELNVNALLLGDSALYLCASSVWAQRETQYFGPGTRLLVL.

The rearrangement uses TRBV30 and TRBJ1-6; tentative D call: TRBD1 (5 bases). Germline V lookup: CDR1 GTSNPN, CDR2 SVGIG (reference sequence). Trimming shortened V by 0 bases and J by 5 bases, and 14 bases separated the two germline ends. The CDR3 totals 16 residues. Written as DNA, the CDR3 is TGTGCCTGGAGTGTCGGGGGGGTGGGGGATAATTCACCCCTCCACTTT. Translated, it gives CAWSVGGVGDNSPLHF.

The V call is TRBV4-3, the J call TRBJ1-1, with 8 bases that match TRBD1. The CDR3 consists of 13 residues. Germline values: CDR1 LGHNA, CDR2 YSLEER. With 3 bases clipped from V and 10 bases from J, the junction kept 7 bases outside the gene matches. The DNA of the CDR3 is TGCGCCAGCAGCCAGGACAGACAGGGGACAGCTTTCTTT. The encoded protein is CASSQDRQGTAFF.

The V call is TRBV9, the J call TRBJ2-3; TRBD2 might be the D (6 bases). Germline loops: CDR1 SGDLS, CDR2 YYNGEE. This CDR3 spans 14 amino acids. V gave up 6 bases and J gave up 3 bases, with 14 bases separating them. The CDR3 spells CASNPGDGTDTQYF. The CDR3 DNA reads as TGTGCCAGCAATCCGGGGGACGGTACAGATACGCAGTATTTT.

V usage is TRBV5-4 and J usage is TRBJ2-2; D is unresolved. V gave up 4 bases and J gave up 10 bases, with 20 bases separating them. There are 15 residues in the CDR3. The germline CDR1 and CDR2 sequences are SGHNT and YYREEE (reference sequence). In nucleotides, the CDR3 is TGTGCCAGCAGCCCTTCGAAATCCGGGTACGAGGAGCTGTTTTTT. Protein: CASSPSKSGYEELFF.

V usage is TRBV4-1 and J usage is TRBJ1-5; D is ambiguous. V was trimmed by 0 bases and J by 5 bases, leaving 11 bases between them. The CDR3 runs 15 residues. Germline V gene data show CDR1 as MGHRA and CDR2 as YSYEKL. The CDR3 region is CASSQDSLSDQPQHF. DNA of the CDR3: TGCGCCAGCAGCCAAGATTCACTTTCCGATCAGCCCCAGCATTTT.

This sequence joins TRBV5-5 and TRBJ1-2; 7 bases agree with TRBD1. Germline V lookup: CDR1 SGHKS, CDR2 YYEKEE (reference sequence). This CDR3 spans 15 amino acids. The J segment lost 5 bases and the V segment lost 3 bases, leaving 10 bases of the junction unmatched. The CDR3 is CASSSAEPGQYGYTF. The DNA of the CDR3 is TGTGCCAGCAGCTCAGCCGAACCGGGACAGTATGGCTACACCTTC. Looking up the rest from reference TRBV5-5 and TRBJ1-2 gives the full variable domain: DAGVTQSPTHLIKTRGQQVTLRCSPISGHKSVSWYQQVLGQGPQFIFQYYEKEERGRGNFPDRFSARQFPNYSSELNVNALLLGDSALYLCASSSAEPGQYGYTFGSGTRLTVV.

The chain has TRBV19 and TRBJ1-1; 10 bases are a match to TRBD1. The CDR3 spans 15 residues. With V trimmed by 5 bases and J by 0 bases, 3 bases remained unmatched. The V gene's germline CDR1 is LNHDA and CDR2 SQIVND (reference sequence). CDR3 nucleotide sequence: TGTGCCAGTAGTGTGGGACAGGGGTTGAACACTGAAGCTTTCTTT. It yields the protein CASSVGQGLNTEAFF.

V is TRBV7-2 and J is TRBJ1-5, with TRBD1 matching over 8 bases. J gave up 6 bases and V 5 bases, and 9 bases lay outside the gene matches. The CDR3 is 15 amino acids. In germline, CDR1 is SGHTA, CDR2 FQGNSA. The CDR3 bases are TGTGCCAGCAGCCCACAGGGGGTAGGAAGTCAGCCCCAGCATTTT. Translating gives CASSPQGVGSQPQHF.

The rearrangement uses TRBV5-1 and TRBJ2-7; 11 nucleotides agree with TRBD2. Per the germline V gene, CDR1 is SGHRS and CDR2 is YFSETQ. The CDR3 consists of 18 residues. V dropped 2 bases and J dropped 3; count of bases not matched to a gene: 13. The CDR3 here is CASSLGTSGLRFGYEQYF. The CDR3 bases are TGCGCCAGCAGCTTAGGGACTAGCGGACTCCGTTTTGGCTACGAGCAGTACTTC.

The gene calls are TRBV15 and TRBJ2-5, with D uncertain. V was pared by 0 bases and J by 9 bases, with 8 bases between. Germline-derived CDR1 and CDR2 are LNHNV and YYDKDF (reference sequence). The CDR3 spans 12 residues. As DNA, the CDR3 is TGTGCCACCAGCAGAGACTCAGGCCCCCAGTACTTC. Protein: CATSRDSGPQYF.

V gene TRBV10-3 combines with J gene TRBJ1-1, with D possibly TRBD1 on 5 matching bases. This CDR3 is built from 13 residues. The V gene's germline CDR1 is ENHRY and CDR2 SYGVKD. Trimming shortened V by 3 bases and J by 1 base, and 6 bases separated the two germline ends. CDR3 nucleotides: TGTGCCATCAGTGACGGACAGAACACTGAAGCTTTCTTT. It translates to CAISDGQNTEAFF.

This rearrangement joins TRBV21-1 to TRBJ2-7; TRBD1 reflects the table's D call only, with no check against the DNA. TRBV21-1 is a known pseudogene. The CDR3 consists of 19 residues. Written as DNA, the CDR3 is TGTGCCAGCAGCAAAGGCCCCTCGGGACAGATCCAAAAAACCTACGAGCAGTACTTC. Translation: CASSKGPSGQIQKTYEQYF.

The chain employs TRBV18 and TRBJ2-7; D may be TRBD2 (6 bases). The CDR3 has 13 residues. Trimming pared 6 bases from V and 4 bases from J, leaving 13 bases between. In germline, CDR1 is KGHSH, CDR2 LQKENI. The CDR3 DNA follows: TGTGCCAGCTCCATCCTGGGAGGTTACGAGCAGTACTTC. Its protein is CASSILGGYEQYF.

The chain is built from TRBV2 and TRBJ2-7; D possibly corresponds to TRBD2 (6 bases). V was cut by 5 bases and J by 6 bases, with 11 bases left in between. Germline V lookup: CDR1 SNHLY, CDR2 FYNNEI. The CDR3 runs to 12 residues. The CDR3 sequence: CASSPQGGEQYF. In DNA form, the CDR3 reads TGTGCCAGCAGTCCCCAGGGAGGCGAGCAGTACTTC.

This clone was seen a handful of times. The chain uses TRBV9 and TRBJ2-3; D remains unclear. V was clipped by 6 bases and J by 1 base, with 9 bases between them. The CDR3 is made up of 13 amino acids. Germline V gives CDR1 SGDLS, CDR2 YYNGEE. The CDR3 loop is CASTSAGTDTQYF. The CDR3 DNA sequence: TGTGCCAGCACTAGTGCGGGCACAGATACGCAGTATTTT.

This clone was seen more than once but under ten times. V is TRBV7-9 and J is TRBJ2-2; 8 bases map to TRBD1. The germline CDR1 and CDR2 sequences are SEHNR and FQNEAQ (reference sequence). After removal of 2 bases from V and 3 bases from J, the junction contained 5 bases not matched to a gene. CDR3 length equals 16 residues. The CDR3, as DNA: TGTGCCAGCAGCTTACCAGGGGGCGCTTACACCGGGGAGCTGTTTTTT. Translating gives CASSLPGGAYTGELFF.

This rearrangement joins TRBV19 to TRBJ1-1; 8 bases fit TRBD1. CDR3 length: 15 amino acids. Germline V gives CDR1 LNHDA, CDR2 SQIVND (reference sequence). Trimming cost V 3 bases and J 4 bases; bases outside gene matches: 7. Here the CDR3 DNA reads TGTGCCAGTAGTATGTACGGACAGGGTATCACTGAAGCTTTCTTT. Translation: CASSMYGQGITEAFF.

The J gene is TRBJ1-2, the V gene TRBV13; no firm D call. V shed 5 bases and J shed 4 bases, with 14 bases lying between them. The CDR3 is 14 residues long. The germline CDR1 and CDR2 sequences are PRHDT and FYEKMQ (reference sequence). As DNA, the CDR3 is TGTGCCAGCAGCCTACAAATGGGCGCCTATGGCTACACCTTC. The encoded protein is CASSLQMGAYGYTF.

This chain connects TRBV12-3 or TRBV12-4 to TRBJ1-1; D is undetermined. The CDR3 consists of 13 residues. Trimming stripped 1 base from V and 1 base from J, with 4 bases between. CDR3 sequence: CASSLGENTEAFF. Here the CDR3 DNA reads TGTGCCAGCAGTTTAGGAGAGAACACTGAAGCTTTCTTT.

This chain joins TRBV29-1 and TRBJ1-1; 9 bases line up with TRBD1. Germline CDR1 and CDR2: SQVTM and ANQGSEA. The CDR3 runs 13 residues. The trim removed 6 bases at V and 6 bases at J, leaving 8 bases unmatched. CDR3 region: CSVSPGQGSEAFF. In DNA, the CDR3 is TGCAGCGTGTCTCCGGGACAGGGATCTGAAGCTTTCTTT.

V is TRBV7-8 and J is TRBJ1-4, with 8 bases lining up with TRBD1. CDR1 is SGHVS and CDR2 is FQNEAQ in the germline V gene. V gave up 2 bases and J gave up 10 bases; unmatched junction bases: 9. This CDR3 is built from 15 residues. CDR3 amino acids: CASSLSGQGARKLFF. CDR3 sequence (DNA): TGTGCCAGCAGCTTATCCGGGCAGGGGGCTCGAAAACTGTTTTTT.

This chain links TRBV6-2 or TRBV6-3 with TRBJ1-2, with 8 positions matching TRBD1. Germline trimming cut 2 bases from V and 3 bases from J; bases unmatched to any gene: 2. Germline V gene lookup returns CDR1 MNHEY and CDR2 SVGEGT. The CDR3 sequence is 14 residues long. The CDR3 loop is CASSYPGGDYGYTF. Written as DNA, the CDR3 is TGTGCCAGCAGTTACCCAGGGGGCGACTATGGCTACACCTTC.

This chain links TRBV28 with TRBJ1-2; the D gene is possibly TRBD1 (5 bases). Per germline, CDR1 MDHEN and CDR2 SYDVKM. This CDR3 is built from 14 residues. The V gene lost 5 bases and the J gene lost 3 bases, with 13 bases spanning the gap. CDR3 in DNA: TGTGCCAGCAGTCCTCGTACAGGCTACTATGGCTACACCTTC. Translated: CASSPRTGYYGYTF.

The V gene is TRBV19, the J gene TRBJ1-2, with D unclear. Germline V lookup: CDR1 LNHDA, CDR2 SQIVND (reference sequence). Between the trimmed V and J ends, which lost 1 base and 8 bases, there was a span of 20 bases. The CDR3 runs to 16 residues. The chain's CDR3 is CASSIVLNPGAEGYTF. CDR3 in DNA: TGTGCCAGTAGTATAGTCCTGAACCCGGGAGCCGAGGGCTACACCTTC.